This is a list of T cell receptor beta chains from one sample in a study of T cells after yellow fever vaccination. MiXCR was run by TCRdb on the 5' RACE reads, yielding one entry per CDR3 protein. The sample lists roughly 400,000 distinct CDR3 sequences, about 17% occurring once. The sample here was PBMCs, taken before the yellow fever booster vaccination. These receptors were taken from a man younger than 30 who received the YFV17D yellow fever vaccine. Each CDR3 is given with its conserved first and last residue. D genes are given only for firm matches. Expanded clones get a size class; other rows say once, few or many, or leave the size out.

j_call: TRBJ2-3; clone_size: many; d_call: TRBD2; v_call: TRBV6-5; cdr3_nt: TGTGCCAGCAGCCGAGCGGGGGCCCTGGGGACAGATACGCAGTATTTT; cdr3_aa: CASSRAGALGTDTQYF
j_call: TRBJ2-1; clone_size: .; d_call: .; v_call: TRBV7-8; cdr3_nt: TGTGCCAGCAGCAAAGGTTATGGGCAGTTCTTC; cdr3_aa: CASSKGYGQFF
j_call: TRBJ2-6; clone_size: .; d_call: TRBD1; v_call: TRBV25-1; cdr3_nt: TGTGCCAGCAGTGAGACAGGGTATCTACCTGGGGCCAACGTCCTGACTTTC; cdr3_aa: CASSETGYLPGANVLTF
j_call: TRBJ1-4; clone_size: .; d_call: .; v_call: TRBV19; cdr3_nt: TGTGCCAGTAGTCCGGGGATAGGTGAAAAACTGTTTTTT; cdr3_aa: CASSPGIGEKLFF
j_call: TRBJ1-1; clone_size: few; d_call: .; v_call: TRBV4-3; cdr3_nt: TGCGCCAGCAGCCAAGATCTGGGGGCGCAGTGGGCTTTCTTT; cdr3_aa: CASSQDLGAQWAFF
j_call: TRBJ1-2; clone_size: .; d_call: .; v_call: TRBV27; cdr3_nt: TGTGCCAGCAGTTTTGGGCCCATCTATGGCTACACCTTC; cdr3_aa: CASSFGPIYGYTF
j_call: TRBJ1-6; clone_size: .; d_call: .; v_call: TRBV5-4; cdr3_nt: TGTGCCAGCAGCTTGGCAGGGCAATGGATCTCACCCCTCCACTTT; cdr3_aa: CASSLAGQWISPLHF
j_call: TRBJ2-5; clone_size: few; d_call: TRBD2; v_call: TRBV3-1; cdr3_nt: TGTGCCAGCAGCCAACGGACTAGCGGGGGTGAGACCCAGTACTTC; cdr3_aa: CASSQRTSGGETQYF
j_call: TRBJ2-5; clone_size: .; d_call: .; v_call: TRBV2; cdr3_nt: TGTGCCAGCAGTTCAGTTGGTTGGCAAGAGACCCAGTACTTC; cdr3_aa: CASSSVGWQETQYF
j_call: TRBJ2-1; clone_size: few; d_call: .; v_call: TRBV5-1; cdr3_nt: TGCGCCAGCAGCTGGGGCTCTAATGAGCAGTTCTTC; cdr3_aa: CASSWGSNEQFF
j_call: TRBJ1-3; clone_size: .; d_call: .; v_call: TRBV20-1; cdr3_nt: TGCAGTGCTCCCCCCAGGTTAGGAAACACCATATATTTT; cdr3_aa: CSAPPRLGNTIYF
j_call: TRBJ1-4; clone_size: few; d_call: .; v_call: TRBV14; cdr3_nt: TGTGCCAGCAGCCCCGACAGGCCCGGACTGGGAAAACTGTTTTTT; cdr3_aa: CASSPDRPGLGKLFF
j_call: TRBJ2-3; clone_size: .; d_call: TRBD2; v_call: TRBV20-1; cdr3_nt: TGCAGTGCCGGGACTAGCGGGGTCGCAGATACGCAGTATTTT; cdr3_aa: CSAGTSGVADTQYF
j_call: TRBJ2-7; clone_size: .; d_call: TRBD2; v_call: TRBV7-2; cdr3_nt: TGTGCCAGCAGCTTTTTGGGACTAGCGGCCTACGAGCAGTACTTC; cdr3_aa: CASSFLGLAAYEQYF
j_call: TRBJ1-1; clone_size: .; d_call: TRBD1; v_call: TRBV6-1; cdr3_nt: TGTGCCAGCAAGGAGGGGGCGGAGGACACTGAAGCTTTCTTT; cdr3_aa: CASKEGAEDTEAFF
j_call: TRBJ2-7; clone_size: few; d_call: .; v_call: TRBV5-1; cdr3_nt: TGCGCCAGCAGCTTGGTTGGGGACTCCTACGAGCAGTACTTC; cdr3_aa: CASSLVGDSYEQYF
j_call: TRBJ1-2; clone_size: .; d_call: .; v_call: TRBV12-3/TRBV12-4; cdr3_nt: TGTGCCAGCAGTCCGGGGGACCTCTATGGCTACACCTTC; cdr3_aa: CASSPGDLYGYTF
j_call: TRBJ2-5; clone_size: few; d_call: .; v_call: TRBV29-1; cdr3_nt: TGCAGCGTCGCAACCACAGGCCAAGAGACCCAGTACTTC; cdr3_aa: CSVATTGQETQYF
j_call: TRBJ1-2; clone_size: .; d_call: TRBD1; v_call: TRBV20-1; cdr3_nt: TGCAGTGCTAGAGATTTCACAGGGGGAAACTATGGCTACACCTTC; cdr3_aa: CSARDFTGGNYGYTF
j_call: TRBJ2-3; clone_size: .; d_call: TRBD2; v_call: TRBV2; cdr3_nt: TGTGCCAGCAGTATAGCGGGGAGCAGCACAGATACGCAGTATTTT; cdr3_aa: CASSIAGSSTDTQYF
j_call: TRBJ2-7; clone_size: .; d_call: TRBD1; v_call: TRBV7-8; cdr3_nt: TGTGCCAGCAGCTTGGACAGGGATGAGCAGTACTTC; cdr3_aa: CASSLDRDEQYF
j_call: TRBJ2-6; clone_size: .; d_call: .; v_call: TRBV6-5; cdr3_nt: TGTGCCAGCAGTTATTGGCAGGGCGAGGCCAACGTCCTGACTTTC; cdr3_aa: CASSYWQGEANVLTF
j_call: TRBJ1-2; clone_size: few; d_call: .; v_call: TRBV4-3; cdr3_nt: TGCGCCAGCAGCCAGCCGGACAGTCCTTTCTATGGCTACACCTTC; cdr3_aa: CASSQPDSPFYGYTF
j_call: TRBJ2-7; clone_size: .; d_call: .; v_call: TRBV6-5; cdr3_nt: TGTGCCAGCAAAAAGGGTTTAAGCTCCTACGAGCAGTACTTC; cdr3_aa: CASKKGLSSYEQYF
j_call: TRBJ2-3; clone_size: .; d_call: TRBD2; v_call: TRBV4-2; cdr3_nt: TGTGCCAGCAGCCAAGAGGGACTAGCGGGGGGAGATACGCAGTATTTT; cdr3_aa: CASSQEGLAGGDTQYF
j_call: TRBJ1-1; clone_size: .; d_call: .; v_call: TRBV3-1; cdr3_nt: TGTGCCAGCAGCCAGCCGTTCGACAGAACGAACACTGAAGCTTTCTTT; cdr3_aa: CASSQPFDRTNTEAFF
j_call: TRBJ2-4; clone_size: .; d_call: .; v_call: TRBV6-1; cdr3_nt: TGTGCCAGCACGGGGTTCATAGCCAAAAACATTCAGTACTTC; cdr3_aa: CASTGFIAKNIQYF
j_call: TRBJ2-1; clone_size: few; d_call: .; v_call: TRBV5-5; cdr3_nt: TGTGCCAGCAGCTTGGGGGGCATTCAAAATGAGCAGTTCTTC; cdr3_aa: CASSLGGIQNEQFF
j_call: TRBJ1-1; clone_size: .; d_call: .; v_call: TRBV5-6; cdr3_nt: TGTGCCAGCAGCTCCCCGAACACTGAAGCTTTCTTT; cdr3_aa: CASSSPNTEAFF
j_call: TRBJ2-2; clone_size: .; d_call: TRBD1; v_call: TRBV5-8; cdr3_nt: TGTGCCAGCAGCTTGGGGACTGACAGGGCGGGGGAGCTGTTTTTT; cdr3_aa: CASSLGTDRAGELFF
j_call: TRBJ1-2; clone_size: .; d_call: TRBD1; v_call: TRBV20-1; cdr3_nt: TGCAGTGCCGGTGTCGGGACAGACTATGGCTACACCTTC; cdr3_aa: CSAGVGTDYGYTF
j_call: TRBJ1-1; clone_size: few; d_call: TRBD1; v_call: TRBV18; cdr3_nt: TGTGCCAGCCGGGACAGGGTTAGTTACACTGAAGCTTTCTTT; cdr3_aa: CASRDRVSYTEAFF
j_call: TRBJ1-2; clone_size: .; d_call: .; v_call: TRBV20-1; cdr3_nt: TGCAGTGCTGCTAAACAGGGAAATGGCTATGGCTACACCTTC; cdr3_aa: CSAAKQGNGYGYTF
j_call: TRBJ2-2; clone_size: once; d_call: .; v_call: TRBV7-2; cdr3_nt: TGTGCCAGCAGCTTAGCTTGGAGCTCGGGCACCGGGGAGCTGTTTTTT; cdr3_aa: CASSLAWSSGTGELFF
j_call: TRBJ2-3; clone_size: .; d_call: .; v_call: TRBV18; cdr3_nt: TGTGCCAGCTCACCGCCTGACCGAGTCACAGATACGCAGTATTTT; cdr3_aa: CASSPPDRVTDTQYF
j_call: TRBJ1-1; clone_size: many; d_call: TRBD1; v_call: TRBV6-5; cdr3_nt: TGTGCCAGCAGCCAGACAGGGGGCACTGAAGCTTTCTTT; cdr3_aa: CASSQTGGTEAFF
j_call: TRBJ2-3; clone_size: few; d_call: .; v_call: TRBV2; cdr3_nt: TGTGCCACCTCGATGGGTACAGATACGCAGTATTTT; cdr3_aa: CATSMGTDTQYF
j_call: TRBJ2-5; clone_size: few; d_call: .; v_call: TRBV29-1; cdr3_nt: TGCAGCGTTCGGGGGCGACAGGGATTTGGAGAGACCCAGTACTTC; cdr3_aa: CSVRGRQGFGETQYF
j_call: TRBJ2-5; clone_size: few; d_call: .; v_call: TRBV7-9; cdr3_nt: TGTGCCAGCAGTTCCGCCCTGGGGACCCAGTACTTC; cdr3_aa: CASSSALGTQYF
j_call: TRBJ1-6; clone_size: few; d_call: .; v_call: TRBV7-9; cdr3_nt: TGTGCCAGCAGCTTGGGGGGTCTTAATTCACCCCTCCACTTT; cdr3_aa: CASSLGGLNSPLHF
j_call: TRBJ1-2; clone_size: .; d_call: .; v_call: TRBV7-3; cdr3_nt: TGTGCCAGCAGCCCCGGACAGAGGAATGGCTACACCTTC; cdr3_aa: CASSPGQRNGYTF
j_call: TRBJ2-1; clone_size: .; d_call: TRBD2; v_call: TRBV7-2; cdr3_nt: TGTGCCAGCAGCCCCCGGGGGACTAGCCATGAGCAGTTCTTC; cdr3_aa: CASSPRGTSHEQFF
j_call: TRBJ1-1; clone_size: few; d_call: .; v_call: TRBV5-5; cdr3_nt: TGTGCCAGCAGCTTTAGGCCTCTCACTGAAGCTTTCTTT; cdr3_aa: CASSFRPLTEAFF
j_call: TRBJ1-1; clone_size: few; d_call: TRBD1; v_call: TRBV10-3; cdr3_nt: TGTGCCATCCGGACAGGGTCGAACACTGAAGCTTTCTTT; cdr3_aa: CAIRTGSNTEAFF
j_call: TRBJ1-1; clone_size: .; d_call: .; v_call: TRBV15; cdr3_nt: TGTGCCACCAGCAGAGAGTGGACGGGCTCTCCTTTCTTT; cdr3_aa: CATSREWTGSPFF
j_call: TRBJ2-2; clone_size: few; d_call: TRBD1; v_call: TRBV29-1; cdr3_nt: TGCAGCGTTGAGGGGACAGCTCGGACCGGGGAGCTGTTTTTT; cdr3_aa: CSVEGTARTGELFF
j_call: TRBJ2-7; clone_size: few; d_call: .; v_call: TRBV9; cdr3_nt: TGTGCCAGCAGCGTAGCTATGGGTTCCGAGCAGTACTTC; cdr3_aa: CASSVAMGSEQYF
j_call: TRBJ1-2; clone_size: .; d_call: .; v_call: TRBV18; cdr3_nt: TGTGCCAGCTCACCGCCCGTCAGCGATGGCTACACCTTC; cdr3_aa: CASSPPVSDGYTF
j_call: TRBJ2-1; clone_size: .; d_call: .; v_call: TRBV5-1; cdr3_nt: TGCGCCTGCAGCTTGGGGCTAGATGCTGGCAATGAGCAGTTCTTC; cdr3_aa: CACSLGLDAGNEQFF
j_call: TRBJ1-6; clone_size: .; d_call: .; v_call: TRBV6-1; cdr3_nt: TGTGCCAGCACCTGGACAGCCGGGGGGGATAATTCACCCCTCCACTTT; cdr3_aa: CASTWTAGGDNSPLHF